The source of this TCR beta chain is a study of cytomegalovirus exposure and HLA in healthy donors. At the level of the study: HLA-typed donors were the source of roughly 85 million unique TCRs held in an early data release. Points from the study as a whole: Later on, a genetic analysis was performed. It linked a missense variant in DCLRE1C with V- and J-gene trimming of TCR beta.

About this clone: Its specificity is unknown.

PCR amplification relied on 60 Vbeta primers (plus 13 Jbeta primers). Some clones are missing from TCRdb's copy, which holds only in-frame ones; the method was immunoSEQ multiplex PCR. Of 150,000 or so clones in the sample, 77% were seen once. Per germline, CDR1 MNHEY and CDR2 SMNVEV (reference sequence). The CDR3 is 12 residues long. The V segment lost 8 bases and the J segment 4 bases; nucleotides outside the gene matches: 1. Sequencing was carried out using PBMCs. This TCR came from a female donor in good health and CMV-seronegative. The rearrangement uses TRBV27 and TRBJ2-5, with 10 bases matching TRBD1. Here the CDR3 DNA reads TGTGCCAGCCGGACAGGGGGAGAGACCCAGTACTTC. Its protein is CASRTGGETQYF.